Included here is one TCR beta chain sequence, with context. Its cognate antigen is unknown. The donors gave bone marrow, and they were healthy. PCR involved 60 Vbeta and 13 Jbeta primers. Data came from immunoSEQ multiplex PCR; TCRdb stores just in-frame clones and leaves some out. Of 130,000 or so clones listed, 77% were seen once; the top ten hold under 6.5%. The V end lost 8 bases, the J end lost 2 bases, and 7 bases lay between the germline ends. The CDR3 spans 12 residues. Germline CDR1 MDHEN, CDR2 SYDVKM. This sample is drawn from a study of cytomegalovirus exposure and HLA in healthy donors. Study details: When 300 to 500 donors were genotyped, about 86% of them were found to fall in the Caucasian-associated ancestry cluster. Study-wide results and caveats: As a later analysis showed, several of the most significant clusters appeared to be linked to common viral pathogens. Altogether, about 160 TCR beta chains were recorded as cytomegalovirus-associated.

The sample taken for sequencing was PBMCs. This TCR was recovered from a man aged 18 to 30 in good health and CMV-seropositive. The rearrangement links TRBV28 to TRBJ1-5; D unresolved. This chain's CDR3 is CASASGNQPQHF. CDR3 sequence (DNA): TGTGCCAGCGCATCAGGCAATCAGCCCCAGCATTTT.